The 26 T cell receptor beta chains listed next were all sequenced from one sample in a study of blood T cells in healthy people across ages. A sample-barcoded 5' primer and a J-beta primer mix were used in a second PCR of about 7 to 12 cycles. Each CDR3 protein gets one entry after TCRdb re-called the 5' RACE reads with MiXCR. Of around 800,000 distinct CDR3 sequences listed, less than 80% were seen once; the top ten hold around a quarter. What was sequenced was blood. Receptor source: a man aged 25 to 40 in good health.

The CDR3 nucleotides are TGTGCCAGCAGCCGCGGACAGGGATGGGATACGCAGTATTTT. It encodes CASSRGQGWDTQYF. The J gene is TRBJ2-3, the V gene TRBV7-2; TRBD1 aligns across 8 bases. The junction had 7 bases not matched to a gene; V was cut back by 5 bases and J by 6 bases. This CDR3 is built from 14 residues. Germline V gene data show CDR1 as SGHTA and CDR2 as FQGNSA.

This clonotype was seen more than once but under ten times. The chain is built from TRBV2 and TRBJ2-1; D not resolved. Per the germline V gene, CDR1 is SNHLY and CDR2 is FYNNEI. Trimming left V 5 bases short and J 4 bases short, with 9 bases between. The CDR3 is 13 amino acids. The CDR3 here is CASSSESYNEQFF. The DNA of the CDR3 is TGTGCCAGCAGTTCGGAGAGTTACAATGAGCAGTTCTTC.

In regard to this clonotype: The junction shows a germline mismatch at one end, possibly a read error. This chain uses TRBV7-3 with TRBJ2-5, with D perhaps TRBD1 (5 bases). The germline V gene has CDR1 SGHTA and CDR2 FQGTGA. The CDR3 spans 15 residues. The DNA of the CDR3 is TGTGCCGGCAGCTTAGGGGCAGGGTTCGGAGAGACCCAGTACTTC. This sequence encodes CAGSLGAGFGETQYF.

This rearrangement joins TRBV5-1 to TRBJ2-1; D might be TRBD1 (5 bases). CDR1 and CDR2 (germline): SGHRS, YFSETQ. V was clipped by 2 bases and J by 5 bases, with 11 bases between them. This CDR3 has 14 residues. This chain's CDR3 is CASSLQAVNNEQFF. DNA of the CDR3: TGCGCCAGCAGCTTACAGGCAGTCAACAATGAGCAGTTCTTC.

A word on this clonotype: An end of the junction does not agree with germline; a read error may underlie this. The rearrangement uses TRBV12-3 or TRBV12-4 and TRBJ1-2; D is uncertain. The CDR3 consists of 10 residues. The CDR3, as DNA: TGTACCAGCAGTTTACGTGGCTACACCTTC. It specifies CTSSLRGYTF.

This chain joins TRBV20-1 and TRBJ2-1, with D uncertain. The CDR3 runs 15 residues. Germline V gene sequence: CDR1 DFQATT, CDR2 SNEGSKA (reference sequence). Trimming took 3 bases from V and 0 from J, leaving 12 bases between them. The CDR3 loop reads CSARTLTGSYNEQFF. The CDR3 DNA reads as TGCAGTGCTAGGACGCTCACCGGCTCCTACAATGAGCAGTTCTTC.

The rearrangement uses TRBV4-3 and TRBJ2-5, with 8 bases that match TRBD1. Germline V gene sequence: CDR1 LGHNA, CDR2 YSLEER. This CDR3 comprises 16 residues. With V trimmed by 1 base and J by 5 bases, 9 bases remained unmatched. CDR3 in DNA: TGCGCCAGCAGCCAAGGGACAGGGCGAAGTGGGGAGACCCAGTACTTC. Protein product: CASSQGTGRSGETQYF.

The J gene is TRBJ2-7, the V gene TRBV6-5; the D is unclear. V lost 0 bases to trimming and J lost 6 bases, with 15 bases between them. In germline, CDR1 is MNHEY, CDR2 SVGAGI. The CDR3 totals 15 residues. CDR3 nucleotide sequence: TGTGCCAGCAGTTACTCGGCGTACTCCGTTGGCGAGCAGTACTTC. Residues: CASSYSAYSVGEQYF.

This clonotype was found a few times. The chain carries TRBV7-2 and TRBJ2-1; TRBD2 matches at 7 bases. CDR3 length equals 15 residues. V shed 5 bases, J shed 5 bases, and the junction held 9 bases outside the gene matches. Germline lookup yields CDR1 SGHTA and CDR2 FQGNSA. CDR3 residues: CASSQRTRVDNEQFF. DNA for the CDR3: TGTGCCAGCAGCCAAAGGACTAGAGTAGACAATGAGCAGTTCTTC. The whole variable domain, filled in from reference TRBV7-2 and TRBJ2-1, reads GAGVSQSPSNKVTEKGKDVELRCDPISGHTALYWYRQSLGQGLEFLIYFQGNSAPDKSGLPSDRFSAERTGGSVSTLTIQRTQQEDSAVYLCASSQRTRVDNEQFFGPGTRLTVL.

This chain connects TRBV4-3 to TRBJ2-1, with 15 bases identical to TRBD2. V lost 0 bases to trimming and J lost 5 bases; unmatched junction nucleotides: 5. Germline assignment: CDR1 LGHNA and CDR2 YSLEER. This CDR3 is 18 amino acids long. CDR3 sequence reads: CASSQDHRTSGGDNEQFF. The CDR3 DNA follows: TGCGCCAGCAGCCAAGACCACCGGACTAGCGGGGGGGACAATGAGCAGTTCTTC.

The J gene is TRBJ1-4, the V gene TRBV28, with a possible D match to TRBD1 (5 bases). This CDR3 spans 17 amino acids. Trimming removed 5 bases from V and 6 bases from J, with 22 bases in between. Germline lookup yields CDR1 MDHEN and CDR2 SYDVKM. In nucleotides, the CDR3 is TGTGCCAGCAGTGTAGCCCTCAGGGAGGCAGGAGATGAAAAACTGTTTTTT. This encodes CASSVALREAGDEKLFF. Complete variable domain (other parts from reference TRBV28 and TRBJ1-4): DVKVTQSSRYLVKRTGEKVFLECVQDMDHENMFWYRQDPGLGLRLIYFSYDVKMKEKGDIPEGYSVSREKKERFSLILESASTNQTSMYLCASSVALREAGDEKLFFGSGTQLSVL.

The chain carries TRBV20-1 and TRBJ2-1; D remains unclear. The CDR3 has 15 residues. The V end was cut by 1 base, the J end by 0 bases, with 10 bases between. The germline gives CDR1 DFQATT, CDR2 SNEGSKA (reference sequence). CDR3 in amino acids: CSARGDLSSYNEQFF. CDR3 in DNA: TGCAGTGCTAGAGGAGACCTCAGCTCCTACAATGAGCAGTTCTTC.

Only a few counts were recorded for this clonotype. This chain joins TRBV15 and TRBJ2-1; TRBD2 is a possible D gene (6 bases). From germline, CDR1 is LNHNV and CDR2 YYDKDF (reference sequence). V lost 8 bases and J 3 bases, leaving 8 bases between the germline ends. CDR3 length: 12 residues. The CDR3 reads CATSSDYNEQFF. The CDR3 DNA sequence: TGTGCCACCTCTAGCGACTACAATGAGCAGTTCTTC.

Written as DNA, the CDR3 is TGTGCCAGCAAAGGACGGGAGCAGTTCTTC. Translating it yields CASKGREQFF. The V gene is TRBV2, the J gene TRBJ2-1; D is undetermined. The CDR3 is made up of 10 amino acids. V was cut by 7 bases and J by 10 bases, with 8 bases left in between. Germline V gene data show CDR1 as SNHLY and CDR2 as FYNNEI.

This sequence joins TRBV5-8 and TRBJ2-3; D is unresolved. Trimming took 0 bases from V and 2 from J, leaving 13 bases between them. This CDR3 region has 16 residues. CDR1 SGHTS and CDR2 YDEGEE come from the germline V gene. The CDR3 sequence is CASSLVTVAFTDTQYF. The CDR3 nucleotides read TGTGCCAGCAGCTTGGTGACTGTAGCCTTCACAGATACGCAGTATTTT.

This clonotype has just a few counts. This chain connects TRBV7-2 to TRBJ2-7, with D hard to call. The germline gives CDR1 SGHTA, CDR2 FQGNSA. This CDR3 region has 13 residues. Trimming shortened V by 4 bases and J by 4 bases, and 11 bases separated the two germline ends. CDR3 DNA sequence: TGTGCCAGCAGCTCCTCCGTCATTTACGAGCAGTACTTC. It encodes CASSSSVIYEQYF.

The chain employs TRBV7-2 and TRBJ2-3; TRBD2 matches at 8 bases. The CDR3 length is 16 residues. J gave up 5 bases and V 3 bases, and 10 bases lay outside the gene matches. Germline-derived CDR1 and CDR2 are SGHTA and FQGNSA. CDR3 region: CASSFSPGGRKDTQYF. DNA of the CDR3: TGTGCCAGCAGCTTTTCTCCGGGGGGGCGTAAAGATACGCAGTATTTT. The full variable domain, its missing parts supplied by reference TRBV7-2 and TRBJ2-3, is GAGVSQSPSNKVTEKGKDVELRCDPISGHTALYWYRQSLGQGLEFLIYFQGNSAPDKSGLPSDRFSAERTGGSVSTLTIQRTQQEDSAVYLCASSFSPGGRKDTQYFGPGTRLTVL.

This chain connects TRBV21-1 to TRBJ2-5; TRBD1 was called by the table and not checked on the DNA. TRBV21-1 is a known pseudogene. This CDR3 contains 16 residues. The DNA of the CDR3 is TGTGCCAGCAGCAGCCGGGACACAGCGTACCAAGAGACCCAGTACTTC. Its translation: CASSSRDTAYQETQYF.

The V gene is TRBV20-1, the J gene TRBJ2-3; 11 bases are shared with TRBD2. Germline V CDR1 and CDR2: DFQATT, SNEGSKA (reference sequence). The length of the CDR3 is 15 residues. V gave up 3 bases and J gave up 2 bases; unmatched junction bases: 4. CDR3 amino acids: CSASSSGGYTDTQYF. In nucleotides, the CDR3 is TGCAGTGCTAGCTCTAGCGGGGGGTACACAGATACGCAGTATTTT.

This clonotype came up a few times. A much larger clone differs from this one at a single base, so this may be a read error. The rearrangement joins TRBV4-1 to TRBJ2-4; D ambiguous. CDR3 length: 14 residues. The V gene lost 1 base and the J gene lost 13 bases, with 17 bases spanning the gap. Germline V gene lookup returns CDR1 MGHRA and CDR2 YSYEKL. CDR3 sequence reads: CASSQGRYPNEQYF. CDR3 coding DNA: TGCGCCAGCAGCCAAGGCCGGTATCCAAATGAGCAGTACTTC.

This clonotype was found a few times. The rearrangement joins TRBV6-2 or TRBV6-3 to TRBJ2-7; D perhaps matches TRBD2 (5 bases). The CDR3 runs to 15 residues. Looked up from germline, CDR1 is MNHEY and CDR2 is SVGEGT. Trimming pared 10 bases from V and 0 bases from J, leaving 19 bases between. CDR3 sequence: CATYLSGGRSYEQYF. CDR3 coding DNA: TGTGCCACCTACCTCAGCGGCGGGCGCTCCTACGAGCAGTACTTC.

The genes are TRBV4-1 and TRBJ2-1; D remains ambiguous. The CDR3 runs 17 residues. The V end lost 3 bases, the J end lost 8 bases, and 23 bases lay between the germline ends. Germline lookup yields CDR1 MGHRA and CDR2 YSYEKL. The CDR3 sequence is CASSHNTRSPDLDEQFF. CDR3 nucleotides: TGCGCCAGCAGCCATAATACCAGATCCCCAGACCTCGATGAGCAGTTCTTC.

The chain combines TRBV20-1 with TRBJ2-7, with TRBD2 matching over 14 bases. The V segment lost 6 bases and the J segment 0 bases; nucleotides outside the gene matches: 4. The germline gives CDR1 DFQATT, CDR2 SNEGSKA (reference sequence). The CDR3 covers 15 residues. This CDR3 is CSARLAGGPSYEQYF. CDR3 DNA: TGCAGTGCCAGACTAGCGGGGGGGCCCTCCTACGAGCAGTACTTC.

The chain uses TRBV28 and TRBJ2-5; 7 nucleotides line up with TRBD2. V was clipped by 10 bases and J by 1 base; unmatched bases: 9. The CDR3 totals 14 residues. Germline assignment: CDR1 MDHEN and CDR2 SYDVKM. The CDR3 sequence is CATTQLAAQETQYF. In nucleotides, the CDR3 is TGTGCCACTACTCAGCTAGCGGCCCAAGAGACCCAGTACTTC.

The chain carries TRBV9 and TRBJ1-2; D unresolved. V was pared by 6 bases and J by 3 bases, with 12 bases between. The CDR3 consists of 13 residues. Germline V gene data show CDR1 as SGDLS and CDR2 as YYNGEE. CDR3 DNA sequence: TGTGCCAGCAATGCCGGTAGAGACTATGGCTACACCTTC. Its translation: CASNAGRDYGYTF.

The chain is built from TRBV27 and TRBJ1-6; D gene ambiguous. Germline values: CDR1 MNHEY, CDR2 SMNVEV (reference sequence). Trimming cost V 6 bases and J 0 bases, with 6 bases left between them. The CDR3 consists of 14 residues. The CDR3 DNA follows: TGTGCCAGCAGGGAAAGCTCCTATAATTCACCCCTCCACTTT. Its translation is CASRESSYNSPLHF.